The sample holds one count of the clone carrying this T cell receptor beta chain. Its antigen is not identified. The source of the sample is a study of cytomegalovirus exposure and HLA in healthy donors. Study-wide points: As was reported, the HLA-A and HLA-B alleles of most subjects were accurately predicted from TCR beta sequences. For cytomegalovirus status, the classifier reportedly gave diagnoses with high specificity and sensitivity. Analysis performed later found roughly 18,000 TCR beta sequences associated with HLA alleles at 0.05 false discovery rate.

The CDR3 contains 16 residues. V lost 4 bases and J lost 3, with 17 bases in between. Germline V gene sequence: CDR1 SGHNT, CDR2 YYREEE (reference sequence). Primers included in the PCR were 60 Vbeta and 13 Jbeta primers. Sequencing used immunoSEQ multiplex PCR; TCRdb keeps in-frame clones, though not all of them. The sample lists 150,000 to 200,000 clones; around 87% were seen once. The sample consisted of PBMCs. The genes are TRBV5-4 and TRBJ2-1; D perhaps matches TRBD2 (6 bases). This sequence was found in a woman between 18 and 30 years old in good health and CMV-seronegative. The CDR3 is CASSPTGSVSYNEQFF. CDR3 coding DNA: TGTGCCAGCAGCCCCACCGGGAGCGTCAGCTACAATGAGCAGTTCTTC.